This T cell receptor beta chain was sequenced for a study of blood T cell repertoires in COVID-19. Germline CDR1 is SQVTM and CDR2 is ANQGSEA. There are 16 residues in the CDR3. Trimming left V 6 bases short and J 4 bases short, with 24 bases between. This clone has just one count. The table came from immunoSEQ multiplex PCR; TCRdb's copy has only in-frame clones and leaves some out. The sample yields approximately 130,000 clones, roughly 87% seen once. The TCR comes from a man under 40 who had recovered from COVID-19. The specimen was PBMCs or T cells enriched from blood (not recorded which). The rearrangement links TRBV29-1 to TRBJ2-5; TRBD2 is a possible D gene (6 bases). CDR3 sequence: CSVLSLGGVGGETQYF. The DNA of the CDR3 is TGCAGCGTCCTATCCCTCGGGGGAGTTGGAGGAGAGACCCAGTACTTC. Looking up the rest from reference TRBV29-1 and TRBJ2-5 gives the full variable domain: SAVISQKPSRDICQRGTSLTIQCQVDSQVTMMFWYRQQPGQSLTLIATANQGSEATYESGFVIDKFPISRPNLTFSTLTVSNMSPEDSSIYLCSVLSLGGVGGETQYFGPGTRLLVL.